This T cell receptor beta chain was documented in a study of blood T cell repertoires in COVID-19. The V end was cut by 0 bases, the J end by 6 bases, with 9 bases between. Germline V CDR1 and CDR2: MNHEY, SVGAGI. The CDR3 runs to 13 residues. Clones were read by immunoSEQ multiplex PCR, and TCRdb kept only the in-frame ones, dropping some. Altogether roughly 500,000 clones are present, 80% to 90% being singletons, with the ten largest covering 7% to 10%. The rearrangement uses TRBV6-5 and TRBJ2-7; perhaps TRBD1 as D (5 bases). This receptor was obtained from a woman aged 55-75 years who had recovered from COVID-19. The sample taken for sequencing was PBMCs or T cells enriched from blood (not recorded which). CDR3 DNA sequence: TGTGCCAGCAGTTACTCCATCACAGGCGAGCAGTACTTC. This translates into CASSYSITGEQYF.